This entry lists 13 T cell receptor beta chains sequenced from one sample in a study of shared clonotypes between healthy human individuals. Naive CD8 cells lacked CD45RO, underwent positive selection for CCR7 and left out terminally differentiated effector memory CD45RA+ cells. TCRdb's copy holds only in-frame clones and misses some; the assay was immunoSEQ multiplex PCR. The data hold around 2,000,000 clones, with 85% to 95% observed a single time. Sequencing was done on a sample of naive CD8+ T cells sorted from blood. Source of these receptors: a man younger than 30 in good health.

The genes are TRBV9 and TRBJ2-2; 9 nucleotides align to TRBD2. Germline lookup yields CDR1 SGDLS and CDR2 YYNGEE. CDR3 length: 16 residues. V lost 3 bases to trimming and J lost 5 bases; unmatched junction nucleotides: 8. The CDR3 is CASSGAGLALTGELFF. CDR3 DNA: TGTGCCAGCAGCGGGGCCGGACTAGCGTTAACCGGGGAGCTGTTTTTT.

This clone is a singleton in its sample. Distinct nucleotide sequences in the sample also encode this CDR3. CDR3 sequence reads: CASSLGTGYEQYF. CDR3 DNA sequence: TGCGCCAGCAGCTTGGGAACGGGCTACGAGCAGTACTTC. This chain connects TRBV5-1 to TRBJ2-7; D gene ambiguous. The V gene lost 0 bases and the J gene lost 3 bases, with 7 bases spanning the gap. The CDR3 loop spans 13 amino acids. Per the germline V gene, CDR1 is SGHRS and CDR2 is YFSETQ.

The rearrangement joins TRBV7-6 to TRBJ2-5, with 16 bases matching TRBD2. The germline gives CDR1 SGHVS, CDR2 FNYEAQ. The CDR3 spans 17 residues. V lost 5 bases, J lost 2 bases, and 5 bases stayed unmatched. The CDR3 reads CASSVGLAGGFQETQYF. The CDR3 DNA sequence: TGTGCCAGCAGCGTGGGACTAGCGGGGGGGTTTCAAGAGACCCAGTACTTC.

J is TRBJ2-2 and V is TRBV7-9, with D maybe TRBD2 (5 bases). Between the trimmed V and J ends, which lost 5 bases and 4 bases, there was a span of 11 bases. Germline V CDR1 and CDR2: SEHNR, FQNEAQ (reference sequence). The CDR3 consists of 14 residues. The CDR3 DNA reads as TGTGCCAGCAGCCAACTAGAGGGCACCGGGGAGCTGTTTTTT. Encoded protein: CASSQLEGTGELFF.

The V gene is TRBV29-1, the J gene TRBJ2-1; 7 bases align to TRBD2. In germline, CDR1 is SQVTM, CDR2 ANQGSEA. J was trimmed by 3 bases and V by 7 bases; bases with no gene match: 3. The CDR3 is made up of 12 amino acids. The chain's CDR3 is CSAPSGYNEQFF. The CDR3 nucleotides read TGCAGCGCGCCTAGCGGCTACAATGAGCAGTTCTTC.

The rearrangement uses TRBV9 and TRBJ2-2; 10 bases are a match to TRBD1. CDR1 and CDR2 (germline): SGDLS, YYNGEE. V lost 4 bases to trimming and J lost 2 bases; unmatched junction nucleotides: 23. The CDR3 runs to 22 residues. The CDR3 nucleotides read TGTGCCAGCAGCCCCCACCCTGGGACAGGGGACGGGGCGGGAAGCAACACCGGGGAGCTGTTTTTT. Amino acids: CASSPHPGTGDGAGSNTGELFF.

CDR3 sequence: CKLGWNTYTSTDTQYF. CDR3 bases: TGCAAACTGGGATGGAACACGTACACTAGCACAGATACGCAGTATTTT. The gene calls are TRBV29-1 and TRBJ2-3, with D hard to call. CDR3 size: 16 residues. Germline V gene lookup returns CDR1 SQVTM and CDR2 ANQGSEA.

V gene TRBV19 combines with J gene TRBJ2-3; TRBD1 aligns across 12 bases. Unmatched junction bases numbered 7, after V lost 0 bases and J lost 6 bases. Germline V gene lookup returns CDR1 LNHDA and CDR2 SQIVND (reference sequence). There are 17 residues in the CDR3. In DNA, the CDR3 is TGTGCCAGTAGTATAGAGGGACAGGGGGCATTAATGGATACGCAGTATTTT. Translated: CASSIEGQGALMDTQYF.

Comment on this clone: Other DNA sequences of this sample code for an identical CDR3. The chain is built from TRBV9 and TRBJ2-7; TRBD2 agrees at 15 bases. The germline V gene has CDR1 SGDLS and CDR2 YYNGEE. The CDR3 extends over 16 amino acids. Trimming took 5 bases from V and 3 from J; bases not matched to a gene: 6. The CDR3 DNA follows: TGTGCCAGCAGTGAAGGACTAGCGGGAGGGGGCTACGAGCAGTACTTC. It yields the protein CASSEGLAGGGYEQYF.

Worth noting for this clone: The identical CDR3 is also encoded by other nucleotide sequences in the sample. The chain has TRBV7-9 and TRBJ2-3, with 10 positions matching TRBD2. The CDR3 runs to 14 residues. The junction had 5 bases not matched to a gene; V was cut back by 5 bases and J by 6 bases. The germline gives CDR1 SEHNR, CDR2 FQNEAQ (reference sequence). The CDR3 loop is CASSTAGGPDTQYF. The CDR3 nucleotides read TGTGCCAGCAGCACAGCGGGAGGGCCGGATACGCAGTATTTT.

The V gene is TRBV30, the J gene TRBJ2-3; tentatively, D is TRBD2 (6 bases). CDR1 is GTSNPN and CDR2 is SVGIG in the germline V gene (reference sequence). The CDR3 loop spans 16 amino acids. Between the trimmed V and J ends, which lost 2 bases and 2 bases, there was a span of 17 bases. Written as DNA, the CDR3 is TGTGCCTGGAGTAAGAAACTAGCCACCCTCACAGATACGCAGTATTTT. This codes for CAWSKKLATLTDTQYF.

The genes are TRBV6-4 and TRBJ2-3, with TRBD2 matching 10 bases. Germline V lookup: CDR1 MRHNA, CDR2 SNTAGT. The J segment lost 0 bases and the V segment lost 8 bases, leaving 5 bases of the junction unmatched. The CDR3 has 15 amino acids. The CDR3 DNA reads TGTGCCAGCCCTAGCGGGGGAGCTAGCACAGATACGCAGTATTTT. Translated, it gives CASPSGGASTDTQYF.

The chain employs TRBV6-6 and TRBJ2-7, with 7 bases fitting TRBD1. After removal of 5 bases from V and 0 bases from J, the junction contained 4 bases not matched to a gene. Per the germline V gene, CDR1 is MNHNY and CDR2 is SVGAGI (reference sequence). The CDR3 is 14 amino acids. CDR3 sequence (DNA): TGTGCCAGCAGTCGTGACAGGGACTCCTACGAGCAGTACTTC. Translating gives CASSRDRDSYEQYF.